This TCR beta chain stems from a study of early T cells in non-severe SARS-CoV-2 infection. Study information: Sequencing of bulk RNA from unsorted whole blood was done, without chain pairing. Whole-study findings and limits: There was a bias toward anti-spike CD8 responses in VDJdb matching, which missed private and CD4 specificities.

On this clonotype: What it binds is not known.

Unique molecular identifiers (one per individual cDNA molecule) were attached. Each CDR3 protein gets one entry after TCRdb re-called the 5' RACE reads with MiXCR. The sample yields 55,000 to 75,000 distinct CDR3 sequences, around an eighth seen once. The germline V gene has CDR1 SGHDT and CDR2 YYEEEE. Germline trimming cut 4 bases from V and 4 bases from J; bases unmatched to any gene: 16. This CDR3 is 17 amino acids long. The clonotype was recovered from an adult who was a healthcare worker with PCR-confirmed SARS-CoV-2 infection or an uninfected control (not recorded which). The J gene is TRBJ1-2, the V gene TRBV5-6; 7 positions match TRBD1. Sequencing was performed on whole blood. The CDR3 loop is CASSGGTAPNILYGYTF. The CDR3, as DNA: TGTGCCAGCAGCGGCGGGACAGCCCCGAATATTCTCTATGGCTACACCTTC.